Following are 17 T cell receptor beta chains from one sample sequenced in a study of neurological immune-mediated disorders (dated by TCRdb to 2018 to 2020). Library construction relied on 5' RACE. Instrument used: Illumina HiSeq 2500. Starting from the raw public reads, TCRdb applied fastp trimming at Q25, assembled clones with MiXCR and retained in-frame beta chains. Every CDR3 protein is listed once, alongside the most common genes and DNA of its rows. This sample holds more than 35,000 distinct CDR3 sequences; 9% to 12% were observed only once. Of the sample, approximately 6.3% falls within the top ten clones. Sequences were obtained from PBMCs. Receptors were obtained from a woman aged 25 to 39 with HTLV-1-associated myelopathy (HAM/TSP).

This clonotype was counted many times. J is TRBJ2-3 and V is TRBV20-1, with D unresolved. V was cut by 3 bases and J by 2 bases, with 12 bases left in between. The CDR3 runs 14 residues. Germline lookup yields CDR1 DFQATT and CDR2 SNEGSKA (reference sequence). DNA for the CDR3: TGCAGTGCTAGTGTCCCAGCTTTCACAGATACGCAGTATTTT. Translation gives CSASVPAFTDTQYF.

This clonotype was seen at least ten times. This chain uses TRBV20-1 with TRBJ2-4; D possibly corresponds to TRBD2 (5 bases). The CDR3 loop spans 13 amino acids. Germline V gene data show CDR1 as DFQATT and CDR2 as SNEGSKA (reference sequence). Trimming took 6 bases from V and 0 from J, leaving 9 bases between them. CDR3 DNA sequence: TGCAGTGCGGGTCGGGGAGCCAAAAACATTCAGTACTTC. This sequence encodes CSAGRGAKNIQYF.

Ten or more counts support this clonotype. V and J are TRBV5-1 and TRBJ2-1; 7 nucleotides agree with TRBD2. CDR3 length equals 13 residues. In germline, CDR1 is SGHRS, CDR2 YFSETQ. J gave up 5 bases and V 4 bases, and 3 bases lay outside the gene matches. The CDR3 sequence: CASSGGGNNEQFF. The CDR3 DNA reads as TGCGCCAGCAGCGGCGGGGGAAACAATGAGCAGTTCTTC.

This clonotype was observed at least ten times. J is TRBJ1-1 and V is TRBV5-1; D is ambiguous. The CDR3 covers 15 residues. V was pared by 0 bases and J by 0 bases, with 9 bases between. CDR1 and CDR2 (germline): SGHRS, YFSETQ. Here the CDR3 DNA reads TGCGCCAGCAGCTTGGAAGTGGCAGTGAACACTGAAGCTTTCTTT. Translation: CASSLEVAVNTEAFF.

The chain employs TRBV7-6 and TRBJ2-3; D not resolved. The CDR3 sequence is 12 residues long. Germline V CDR1 and CDR2: SGHVS, FNYEAQ. Trimming took off 3 bases at V and 6 bases at J, with 7 bases between the two ends. CDR3 sequence reads: CASSLDGDTQYF. As DNA, the CDR3 is TGTGCCAGCAGCTTGGACGGCGATACGCAGTATTTT.

The sample holds many counts of this clonotype. The V and J genes are TRBV7-9 and TRBJ2-2; D unclear. Trimming took 1 base from V and 0 from J, leaving 6 bases between them. The length of the CDR3 is 15 residues. The V gene's germline CDR1 is SEHNR and CDR2 FQNEAQ (reference sequence). The CDR3 coding sequence is TGTGCCAGCAGCTTAGGGGTTGCGAACACCGGGGAGCTGTTTTTT. Amino acid sequence: CASSLGVANTGELFF.

The chain joins TRBV5-1 to TRBJ1-1; D remains ambiguous. This CDR3 region has 15 residues. V gave up 0 bases and J gave up 1 base, with 10 bases separating them. Germline V gene data show CDR1 as SGHRS and CDR2 as YFSETQ. The CDR3 is CASSLELGRNTEAFF. CDR3 sequence (DNA): TGCGCCAGCAGCTTGGAGCTGGGAAGGAACACTGAAGCTTTCTTT.

This chain uses TRBV9 with TRBJ1-2, with D possibly TRBD1 on 5 matching bases. Germline V gives CDR1 SGDLS, CDR2 YYNGEE. Trimming shortened V by 7 bases and J by 0 bases, and 16 bases separated the two germline ends. This CDR3 region has 15 residues. CDR3 nucleotides: TGTGCCAGCCGCGACCGGGACCGATCTAACTATGGCTACACCTTC. Its translation: CASRDRDRSNYGYTF.

This clonotype was observed many times. V is TRBV5-1 and J is TRBJ2-1, with 8 bases fitting TRBD2. Germline trimming cut 2 bases from V and 6 bases from J; bases unmatched to any gene: 4. Germline V lookup: CDR1 SGHRS, CDR2 YFSETQ. This CDR3 comprises 14 residues. CDR3 loop: CASSFGAGGNEQFF. The CDR3 coding sequence is TGCGCCAGCAGCTTCGGGGCGGGGGGCAATGAGCAGTTCTTC.

The chain is built from TRBV12-3 or TRBV12-4 and TRBJ1-4, with 8 bases matching TRBD1. V lost 5 bases, J lost 8 bases, and 16 bases stayed unmatched. The CDR3 length is 17 residues. CDR3 amino acids: CASSIGDRFRVGEKLFF. CDR3 coding DNA: TGTGCCAGCAGTATAGGGGACAGGTTTCGGGTGGGGGAAAAACTGTTTTTT.

This clonotype has a count of ten or more. The CDR3 coding sequence is TGCGCCAGCAGCTCCGGAGATCCAGCGGAGCAGTATTTT. Translation: CASSSGDPAEQYF. This chain joins TRBV5-1 and TRBJ2-3; tentative D call: TRBD2 (5 bases). Germline CDR1 reads SGHRS; CDR2 reads YFSETQ. Trimming took off 3 bases at V and 11 bases at J, with 16 bases between the two ends. CDR3 length equals 13 residues. Filled out from reference TRBV5-1 and TRBJ2-3, the complete variable domain reads KAGVTQTPRYLIKTRGQQVTLSCSPISGHRSVSWYQQTPGQGLQFLFEYFSETQRNKGNFPGRFSGRQFSNSRSEMNVSTLELGDSALYLCASSSGDPAEQYFGPGTRLTVL.

The chain is built from TRBV14 and TRBJ1-4; 7 bases fit TRBD1. This CDR3 has 15 residues. Germline-derived CDR1 and CDR2 are SGHDN and FVKESK. The trim removed 5 bases at V and 7 bases at J, leaving 10 bases unmatched. CDR3 residues: CASSFSTGEGEKLFF. DNA of the CDR3: TGTGCCAGCAGCTTTTCTACAGGGGAGGGTGAAAAACTGTTTTTT. Full variable domain (remainder filled in from reference TRBV14 and TRBJ1-4): EAGVTQFPSHSVIEKGQTVTLRCDPISGHDNLYWYRRVMGKEIKFLLHFVKESKQDESGMPNNRFLAERTGGTYSTLKVQPAELEDSGVYFCASSFSTGEGEKLFFGSGTQLSVL.

This chain joins TRBV5-1 and TRBJ2-7; weak D call: TRBD1 (7 bases). There are 11 residues in the CDR3. Germline V lookup: CDR1 SGHRS, CDR2 YFSETQ. V lost 3 bases and J 13 bases, leaving 14 bases between the germline ends. The CDR3 DNA reads as TGCGCCAGCAGCTGGGCGGGACAGTCCTACTTC. It translates to CASSWAGQSYF.

The sample holds many counts of this clonotype. The chain combines TRBV30 with TRBJ2-7, with TRBD1 matching over 7 bases. Germline trimming cut 5 bases from V and 10 bases from J; bases unmatched to any gene: 14. The CDR3 sequence is 13 residues long. Germline loops: CDR1 GTSNPN, CDR2 SVGIG (reference sequence). The CDR3 spells CAWAGQARTGQYF. In nucleotides, the CDR3 is TGTGCCTGGGCCGGACAGGCCCGGACGGGACAGTACTTC.

This clonotype was seen at least ten times. This chain links TRBV20-1 with TRBJ2-3, with TRBD2 identical over 12 bases. The CDR3 is made up of 16 amino acids. Germline V CDR1 and CDR2: DFQATT, SNEGSKA (reference sequence). With 6 bases clipped from V and 2 bases from J, the junction kept 9 bases outside the gene matches. Here the CDR3 DNA reads TGCAGTGCCACCCCGCTAGCGGGGGGGAACACAGATACGCAGTATTTT. It specifies CSATPLAGGNTDTQYF.

This clonotype was seen many times. The V and J genes are TRBV12-3 or TRBV12-4 and TRBJ2-1; D gene unclear. Trimming pared 6 bases from V and 1 base from J, leaving 16 bases between. CDR3 size: 16 residues. CDR3 loop: CASSRDYLDSYNEQFF. DNA of the CDR3: TGTGCCAGCAGCCGAGATTATCTAGATTCCTACAATGAGCAGTTCTTC.

Comment on this clonotype: No DNA is shown, since the ends of the CDR3 on it are uncertain; the CDR3 is the one TCRdb lists. The chain combines TRBV5-1 with TRBJ2-7; the table's TRBD2 call for D was not verified on the DNA. Germline CDR1 and CDR2: SGHRS and YFSETQ. 21 amino acids form the CDR3, both terminal residues included. The CDR3 sequence is CASSFYICSASRQGGTYEQYF.